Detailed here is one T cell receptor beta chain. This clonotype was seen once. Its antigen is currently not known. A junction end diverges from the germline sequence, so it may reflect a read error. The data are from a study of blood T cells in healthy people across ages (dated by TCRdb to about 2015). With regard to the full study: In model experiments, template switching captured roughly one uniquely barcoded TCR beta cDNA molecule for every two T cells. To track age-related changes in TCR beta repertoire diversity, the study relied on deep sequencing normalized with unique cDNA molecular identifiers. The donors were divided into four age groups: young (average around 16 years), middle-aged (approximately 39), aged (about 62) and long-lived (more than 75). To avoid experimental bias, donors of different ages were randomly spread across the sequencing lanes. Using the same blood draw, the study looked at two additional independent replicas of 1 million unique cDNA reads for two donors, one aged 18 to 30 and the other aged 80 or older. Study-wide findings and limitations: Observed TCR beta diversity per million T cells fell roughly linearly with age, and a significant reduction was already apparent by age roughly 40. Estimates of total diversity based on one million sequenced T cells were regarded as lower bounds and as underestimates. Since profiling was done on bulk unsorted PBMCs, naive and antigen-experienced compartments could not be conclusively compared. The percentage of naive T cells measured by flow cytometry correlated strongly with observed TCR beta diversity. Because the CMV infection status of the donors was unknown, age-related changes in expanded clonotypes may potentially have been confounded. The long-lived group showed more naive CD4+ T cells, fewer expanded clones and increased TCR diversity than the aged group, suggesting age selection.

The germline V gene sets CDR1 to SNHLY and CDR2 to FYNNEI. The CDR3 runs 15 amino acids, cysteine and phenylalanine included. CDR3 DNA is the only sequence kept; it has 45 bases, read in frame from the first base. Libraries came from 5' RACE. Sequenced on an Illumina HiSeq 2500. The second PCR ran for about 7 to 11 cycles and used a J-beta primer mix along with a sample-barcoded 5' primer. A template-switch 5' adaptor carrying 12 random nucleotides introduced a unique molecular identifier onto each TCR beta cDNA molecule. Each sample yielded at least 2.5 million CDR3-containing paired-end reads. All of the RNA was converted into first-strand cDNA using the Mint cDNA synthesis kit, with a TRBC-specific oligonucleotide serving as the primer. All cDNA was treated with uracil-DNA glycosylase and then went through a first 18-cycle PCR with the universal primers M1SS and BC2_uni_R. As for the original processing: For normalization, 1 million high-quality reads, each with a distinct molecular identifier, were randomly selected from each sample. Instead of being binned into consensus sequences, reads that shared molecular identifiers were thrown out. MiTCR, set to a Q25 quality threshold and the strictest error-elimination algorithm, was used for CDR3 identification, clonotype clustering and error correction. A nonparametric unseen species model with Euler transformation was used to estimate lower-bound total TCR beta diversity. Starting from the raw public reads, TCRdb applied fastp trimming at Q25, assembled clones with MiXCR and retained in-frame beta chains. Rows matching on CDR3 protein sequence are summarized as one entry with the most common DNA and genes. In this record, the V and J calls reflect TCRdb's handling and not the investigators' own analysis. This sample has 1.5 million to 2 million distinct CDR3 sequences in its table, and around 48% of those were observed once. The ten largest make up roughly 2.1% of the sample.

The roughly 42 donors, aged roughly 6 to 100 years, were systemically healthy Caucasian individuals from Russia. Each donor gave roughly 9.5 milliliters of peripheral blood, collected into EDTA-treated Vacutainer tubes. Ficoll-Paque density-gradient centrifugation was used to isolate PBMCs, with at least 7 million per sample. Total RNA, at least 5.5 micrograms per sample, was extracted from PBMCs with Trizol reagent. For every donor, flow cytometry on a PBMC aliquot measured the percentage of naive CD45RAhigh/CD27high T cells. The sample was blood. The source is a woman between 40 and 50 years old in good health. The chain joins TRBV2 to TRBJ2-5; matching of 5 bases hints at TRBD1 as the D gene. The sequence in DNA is TGTGCCAGCAGTGGCTTCACAGGACGCCAAGAGGCCCAGTACTTC. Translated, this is CASSGFTGRQEAQYF.